These T cell receptor beta chains were read from a single sample in a study of metastatic and nonmetastatic thyroid tumors. TCRdb re-called clones from the PCR reads using MiXCR. The sample has some 60,000 clones, roughly 30% seen once; the top ten hold less than 20%. Sequenced input: blood. The receptors shown here come from a female donor with papillary thyroid cancer or a benign thyroid nodule (not recorded which). Some clones in this sample may be carry-over from other donors' samples. Both conserved end residues are part of each CDR3. Fields, in order: V gene, D gene, J gene, clone size, CDR3 length, CDR3 DNA, CDR3 protein. The D gene is left open where the match is weak. A row's size may be missing; if present it is once, few, many or a size class.

V: TRBV19; D: -; J: TRBJ1-4; size: many; length: 16; DNA: TGTGCCACCCGAAACGAGGGCAGGGGCTATAATGAAAAACTGTTTTTT; CDR3: CATRNEGRGYNEKLFF
V: TRBV19; D: -; J: TRBJ2-7; size: -; length: 13; DNA: TGTGCCAGTAGCCCGGACCGCAAATACGAGCAGTACTTC; CDR3: CASSPDRKYEQYF
V: TRBV12-3/TRBV12-4; D: TRBD1; J: TRBJ2-7; size: many; length: 13; DNA: TGTGCCAGCAGTGGGACAGCCTTCTACGAGCAGTACTTC; CDR3: CASSGTAFYEQYF
V: TRBV7-2; D: TRBD1; J: TRBJ1-2; size: -; length: 15; DNA: TGTGCCAGCAGCCCGCAGACAGGGTATGGGTATGGCTACACCTTC; CDR3: CASSPQTGYGYGYTF
V: TRBV7-8; D: -; J: TRBJ1-5; size: -; length: 14; DNA: TGTGCCAGCAGCGCGACAGGCGGTAATCAGCCCCAGCATTTT; CDR3: CASSATGGNQPQHF
V: TRBV6-2/TRBV6-3; D: -; J: TRBJ1-1; size: -; length: 15; DNA: TGTGCCAGCAGATCCCGGGGTACCATGAACACTGAAGCTTTCTTT; CDR3: CASRSRGTMNTEAFF
V: TRBV6-1; D: TRBD1; J: TRBJ2-7; size: few; length: 16; DNA: TGTGCCAGCAGTGAGGGGTTGACAGGGCTGTCCTACGAGCAGTACTTC; CDR3: CASSEGLTGLSYEQYF
V: TRBV20-1; D: -; J: TRBJ1-2; size: -; length: 14; DNA: TGCAGTGCTAGGATCTCCGGGGACCCCTATGGCTACACCTTC; CDR3: CSARISGDPYGYTF
V: TRBV5-8; D: -; J: TRBJ1-2; size: -; length: 12; DNA: TGTGCCAGCAGCTTGGGGGGGAATGGCTACACCTTC; CDR3: CASSLGGNGYTF
V: TRBV6-1; D: -; J: TRBJ1-5; size: medium-sized; length: 13; DNA: TGTGCCAGCAGCCCGGGCCGGGGCAAGCCCCAGCATTTT; CDR3: CASSPGRGKPQHF
V: TRBV20-1; D: TRBD2; J: TRBJ2-1; size: few; length: 15; DNA: TGCAGTGCTAGAGAGGAAGCGGGAGACCGACGGGAGCAGTTCTTC; CDR3: CSAREEAGDRREQFF
V: TRBV11-2; D: -; J: TRBJ1-1; size: -; length: 16; DNA: TGTGCCAGCAGCTTAGTGGGGCCGGGACAAGTTTCTGAAGCTTTCTTT; CDR3: CASSLVGPGQVSEAFF
V: TRBV7-9; D: -; J: TRBJ1-1; size: -; length: 15; DNA: TGTGCCAGCAGCTTACCGGGAGCCGGGAACACTGAAGCTTTCTTT; CDR3: CASSLPGAGNTEAFF
V: TRBV6-2/TRBV6-3; D: -; J: TRBJ2-7; size: few; length: 11; DNA: TGTGCCAGTAGCGGCTCCTACGAGCAGTACTTC; CDR3: CASSGSYEQYF
V: TRBV19; D: -; J: TRBJ1-2; size: -; length: 14; DNA: TGTGCCAGTAGCCGCCTTGACAGAGCGCTTAGCTACACCTTC; CDR3: CASSRLDRALSYTF
V: TRBV6-1; D: -; J: TRBJ2-2; size: few; length: 13; DNA: TGTGCCAGCAGTTCCGGTGACACCGGGGAGCTGTTTTTT; CDR3: CASSSGDTGELFF
V: TRBV30; D: -; J: TRBJ1-2; size: few; length: 12; DNA: TGTGCCTGGAGTGTACCCGGTGGGGGCTACACCTTC; CDR3: CAWSVPGGGYTF
V: TRBV20-1; D: -; J: TRBJ2-3; size: -; length: 14; DNA: TGCAGTGCTATCGGGACTCCTACCGGGGATACGCAGTATTTT; CDR3: CSAIGTPTGDTQYF
V: TRBV20-1; D: TRBD1; J: TRBJ1-2; size: few; length: 13; DNA: TGCAGTGCTCCCGACAGGGTATCCTTCTTCCCGGCTTTC; CDR3: CSAPDRVSFFPAF
V: TRBV10-3; D: -; J: TRBJ2-7; size: many; length: 14; DNA: TGTGCCATCAGTGAGTCACCACGCTCCTACGAGCAGTACTTC; CDR3: CAISESPRSYEQYF
V: TRBV11-2; D: -; J: TRBJ2-1; size: -; length: 16; DNA: TGTGCCAGCAGCTTAGATCGCCGGGACACCGTTTTAGGTCAGTTCTTC; CDR3: CASSLDRRDTVLGQFF
V: TRBV25-1; D: -; J: TRBJ2-2; size: many; length: 14; DNA: TGTGCCAGCAGTGGACACAGGGAGGTCGGGGAGCTGTTTTTT; CDR3: CASSGHREVGELFF
V: TRBV18; D: TRBD1; J: TRBJ1-2; size: many; length: 14; DNA: TGTGCCAGCTCACCACAAAACAGGGGCTATGGCTACACCTTC; CDR3: CASSPQNRGYGYTF
V: TRBV20-1; D: TRBD2; J: TRBJ2-7; size: -; length: 9; DNA: TGCAGCCCGAGAGTAGGACTAGACTTC; CDR3: CSPRVGLDF
V: TRBV19; D: TRBD1; J: TRBJ2-7; size: -; length: 16; DNA: TGTGCCAGTAGTCTAACAGGGGGCGCCTCCACCTACGAGCAGTACTTC; CDR3: CASSLTGGASTYEQYF
V: TRBV11-3; D: -; J: TRBJ2-2; size: many; length: 13; DNA: TGTGCCAGCAGCTCGGAGTACACCGGGGAGCTGTTTTTT; CDR3: CASSSEYTGELFF
V: TRBV18; D: TRBD2; J: TRBJ2-3; size: -; length: 16; DNA: TGTGCCAGCTCACTAACCGGGGGACTAGCTGCAGATACGCAGTATTTT; CDR3: CASSLTGGLAADTQYF
V: TRBV30; D: -; J: TRBJ2-7; size: -; length: 12; DNA: TGTGCCTGGAAGGGGGGGTTTCACGAGCAGTACTTC; CDR3: CAWKGGFHEQYF
V: TRBV6-6; D: -; J: TRBJ1-6; size: -; length: 15; DNA: TGTGCCAGCAGTTACTCTGCGGCCTTGGGTTCACCCCTCCACTTT; CDR3: CASSYSAALGSPLHF
V: TRBV19; D: -; J: TRBJ1-1; size: medium-sized; length: 12; DNA: TGTGCCAGTAGTATGGGGGGTACTGAAGCTTTCTTT; CDR3: CASSMGGTEAFF
V: TRBV28; D: -; J: TRBJ1-1; size: few; length: 14; DNA: TGTGCCAGCAGTTTAGCAGGAGTCAACACTGAAGCTTTCTTT; CDR3: CASSLAGVNTEAFF
V: TRBV20-1; D: -; J: TRBJ2-7; size: few; length: 13; DNA: TGCAGTGCTAGAGACGGGAACTCCTACGAGCAGTACTTC; CDR3: CSARDGNSYEQYF
V: TRBV6-1; D: -; J: TRBJ2-6; size: -; length: 16; DNA: TGTGCCAGCAGTGGCCCCCTGGGCACTGGGGCCAACGTCCTGACTTTC; CDR3: CASSGPLGTGANVLTF
V: TRBV6-1; D: -; J: TRBJ1-2; size: -; length: 12; DNA: TGTGCCAGTAGGGACTTTCACTATGGCTACACCTTC; CDR3: CASRDFHYGYTF
V: TRBV20-1; D: TRBD1; J: TRBJ2-5; size: -; length: 19; DNA: TGCAGTGCTAGCGGGGGACAGGGGGTATTTTATGGAGGGCCGGAGACCCAGTACTTC; CDR3: CSASGGQGVFYGGPETQYF
V: TRBV7-3; D: TRBD2; J: TRBJ2-1; size: many; length: 14; DNA: TGTGCCAGCAGCTTAGCGGGAGTAAATGATGAGCAGTTCTTC; CDR3: CASSLAGVNDEQFF
V: TRBV6-5; D: -; J: TRBJ2-1; size: few; length: 15; DNA: TGTGCCAGCAGTTACAGGGGCATTCCCTACAATGAGCAGTTCTTC; CDR3: CASSYRGIPYNEQFF
V: TRBV9; D: -; J: TRBJ2-2; size: many; length: 15; DNA: TGTGCCAGCAGCGCCCGGAACCGTAACACCGGGGAGCTGTTTTTT; CDR3: CASSARNRNTGELFF
V: TRBV30; D: TRBD1; J: TRBJ1-2; size: -; length: 15; DNA: TGTGCCTGGAGTGCCCGGGACAGGGGATTCTATGGCTACACCTTC; CDR3: CAWSARDRGFYGYTF
V: TRBV6-1; D: -; J: TRBJ1-2; size: few; length: 15; DNA: TGTGCCAGCACGGCAGGGAGCTCCGGGGACTATGGCTACACCTTC; CDR3: CASTAGSSGDYGYTF
V: TRBV5-1; D: TRBD2; J: TRBJ2-1; size: few; length: 15; DNA: TGCGCCAGCAGCGACCTCGCGGGGGTCGGCAATGAGCAGTTCTTC; CDR3: CASSDLAGVGNEQFF
V: TRBV28; D: TRBD1; J: TRBJ2-7; size: -; length: 14; DNA: TGTGCCAGCAGCATACAGGGGGAAACTTACGAGCAGTACTTC; CDR3: CASSIQGETYEQYF